The source of this TCR beta chain is a study of cytomegalovirus exposure and HLA in healthy donors. Study conclusions and caveats: There were some public TCRs occurring in many donors, but most TCR sequences were rare. In vitro work confirmed that three CMV-associated chains recognize CMV antigens. TCR beta V- and J-gene trimming, according to a later analysis, was linked to a missense DCLRE1C variant.

The PCR made use of 60 Vbeta and 13 Jbeta primers. In the authors' workflow: A later analysis counted 80 million or so unique TCR beta chains, 10 million to 12 million shared. Assay: immunoSEQ multiplex PCR; the TCRdb copy retains only in-frame clones and omits some. V and J calls and clone size are copied from that table; D and trimming were computed from the DNA. The sample includes approximately 160,000 clones, approximately 67% of them seen just once. Germline trimming cut 2 bases from V and 3 bases from J; bases unmatched to any gene: 6. CDR1 is SQVTM, CDR2 ANQGSEA, per germline. The CDR3 loop spans 15 amino acids. As to this clone: What it recognizes is unknown.

The source of this sequence is a woman younger than 30 in good health and CMV-seropositive. The gene calls are TRBV29-1 and TRBJ1-4; 7 bases align to TRBD1. The material sequenced was PBMCs. CDR3 nucleotides: TGCAGCGTTGAAATGACGGGACAGTCTAATGAAAAACTGTTTTTT. This codes for CSVEMTGQSNEKLFF.